This T cell receptor (beta chain) emerged from a study of cytomegalovirus exposure and HLA in healthy donors. V gave up 5 bases and J gave up 5 bases; unmatched junction bases: 16. The CDR3 totals 19 residues. Per the germline V gene, CDR1 is SGHAT and CDR2 is FQNNGV. Using immunoSEQ multiplex PCR, the repertoire was profiled, and TCRdb retains in-frame clones only, with some absent. The repertoire holds over 150,000 clones, with less than 85% as singletons. This sequence joins TRBV11-2 and TRBJ2-7, with 15 nucleotides matching TRBD2. The sequencing input was PBMCs. The sequence came from a man aged 18 to 29 in good health and CMV-seropositive. CDR3 sequence reads: CASSPGLAGGHMTINEQYF. As DNA, the CDR3 is TGTGCCAGCAGCCCGGGACTAGCGGGAGGACATATGACCATAAACGAGCAGTACTTC. Complete variable domain (other parts from reference TRBV11-2 and TRBJ2-7): EAGVAQSPRYKIIEKRQSVAFWCNPISGHATLYWYQQILGQGPKLLIQFQNNGVVDDSQLPKDRFSAERLKGVDSTLKIQPAKLEDSAVYLCASSPGLAGGHMTINEQYFGPGTRLTVT.